The rows below give T cell receptor beta chains drawn from one sample of a study of blood T cell repertoires in COVID-19. Libraries were prepared by immunoSEQ multiplex PCR; TCRdb keeps only in-frame clonotypes and omits some of them. The data contain 270,000 or so clones, about 81% of them singletons. The source material was peripheral blood. The receptors were gathered from a human donor with COVID-19, enrolled during active disease. The donor label of this sample is uncertain. Each CDR3 is given with its conserved first and last residue. D genes are given only for firm matches. The listing skips clone size in some rows; elsewhere it reads once, few, many or a size class.

D	size	V	J	DNA	CDR3
TRBD1	NA	TRBV6-6	TRBJ1-5	TGTGCCAGCAGTTCGACGGGACAGGGGCCGGCTTTGGCCCAGCATTTT	CASSSTGQGPALAQHF
TRBD1	NA	TRBV19	TRBJ1-1	TGTGCCAGTAGTATGGGGACAGGGGTAAGGGCTGAAGCTTTCTTT	CASSMGTGVRAEAFF
TRBD1	NA	TRBV4-3	TRBJ1-3	TGCGCCAGCAGCCAAGGGACAGGGAGTAATACTGGAAACACCATATATTTT	CASSQGTGSNTGNTIYF
NA	NA	TRBV4-1	TRBJ2-2	TGCGCCAGCAGCCAAGACAGCAGGTCGAACACCGGGGAGCTGTTTTTT	CASSQDSRSNTGELFF
NA	NA	TRBV4-3	TRBJ2-7	TGCGCCAGCAGCTCAAGCGCATCAGAATCCTACGAGCAGTACTTC	CASSSSASESYEQYF
NA	NA	TRBV6-2/TRBV6-3	TRBJ2-3	TGTGCCAGCAGCCTCCGGGACACAGATACGCAGTATTTT	CASSLRDTDTQYF
TRBD2	few	TRBV7-9	TRBJ2-4	TGTGCCAGTACGCCGGCGGGAGTCAAAAACATTCAGTACTTC	CASTPAGVKNIQYF
NA	NA	TRBV4-3	TRBJ2-2	TGCGCCAGCAGCCGCGGGACTTACACCGGGGAGCTGTTTTTT	CASSRGTYTGELFF
TRBD2	NA	TRBV19	TRBJ2-2	TGTGCCAGTAGTCATGCATGGGGGAGGGACACCGGGGAGCTGTTTTTT	CASSHAWGRDTGELFF
NA	NA	TRBV5-1	TRBJ2-5	TGCGCCAGCAGCCGGCGGCCGGGACTGGAGACCCAGTACTTC	CASSRRPGLETQYF
NA	few	TRBV5-4	TRBJ2-2	TGTGCCAGCAGCTTGGTGGGCGCCGGGGAGCTGTTTTTT	CASSLVGAGELFF
NA	NA	TRBV15	TRBJ2-2	TGTGCCACCAGCAGAGACGGGATAACCGGGGAGCTGTTTTTT	CATSRDGITGELFF
NA	few	TRBV5-1	TRBJ2-7	TGCGCCAGCAGTTCCAACGGTGACGGGTCCTACGAGCAGTACTTC	CASSSNGDGSYEQYF
NA	NA	TRBV30	TRBJ1-1	TGTGCCTGGAGCCAAAGACCCGAGGATGAAGCTTTCTTT	CAWSQRPEDEAFF
NA	NA	TRBV4-3	TRBJ1-3	TGCGCCAGCAGCCAAGAAGGGGCTGGAAACACCATATATTTT	CASSQEGAGNTIYF
NA	many	TRBV7-8	TRBJ2-5	TGTGCCAGCAGCTTTGTGGGAGAAGAGACCCAGTACTTC	CASSFVGEETQYF
TRBD1	NA	TRBV5-1	TRBJ2-1	TGCGCCAGCAGCTCTTCCAGGGGGAACAATGAGCAGTTCTTC	CASSSSRGNNEQFF
TRBD1	NA	TRBV7-7	TRBJ2-1	TGTGCTAGCAGCTCCGAACGACAGGGACCCAACAATGAGCAGTTCTTC	CASSSERQGPNNEQFF
TRBD1	NA	TRBV29-1	TRBJ2-5	TGCAGCGTTGACGGGACAGGGCAAGAGACCCAGTACTTC	CSVDGTGQETQYF
TRBD2	NA	TRBV30	TRBJ2-7	TGTGCTTTCCGGACTAGCGGGAGTATCTCCGAGCAGTACTTC	CAFRTSGSISEQYF
NA	NA	TRBV3-1/TRBV3-2	TRBJ2-2	TGTGCCAGCAGCCAAGACAGGGGCGGTTTAGGTACCGGGGAGCTGTTTTTT	CASSQDRGGLGTGELFF
TRBD1	NA	TRBV12-5	TRBJ1-2	TGTGCTAGTGGGGGGACAGCCTCCTATGGCTACACCTTC	CASGGTASYGYTF
TRBD1	NA	TRBV6-1	TRBJ1-1	TGTGCCAGCAGTGAACTCCACCCCGGGACAGTGAACACTGAAGCTTTCTTT	CASSELHPGTVNTEAFF
TRBD1	NA	TRBV5-6	TRBJ2-7	TGTGCCAGCAGTCCAGGGACAGGAGAATTCTACGAGCAGTACTTC	CASSPGTGEFYEQYF
TRBD2	NA	TRBV25-1	TRBJ2-5	TGTGCCAGCAGTGAGACTAGCGGACAAGAGACCCAGTACTTC	CASSETSGQETQYF
NA	NA	TRBV4-3	TRBJ2-3	TGCGCCAGCAGCCAAGATACGCTAGCGATAGATACGCAGTATTTT	CASSQDTLAIDTQYF
NA	once	TRBV11-2	TRBJ1-1	TGTGCCAGCAGCTTAGGGCAGGGGCTAGAAGCTTTCTTT	CASSLGQGLEAFF
NA	few	TRBV10-3	TRBJ1-1	TGTGCCATCAGTGATGGCAGGATGAACACTGAAGCTTTCTTT	CAISDGRMNTEAFF
NA	NA	TRBV5-6	TRBJ2-1	TGTGCCAGCAGCTTTTTGCCCTTAGAGGACACCTCCTACAATGAGCAGTTCTTC	CASSFLPLEDTSYNEQFF
NA	NA	TRBV28	TRBJ2-3	TGTGCCAGCAGGAACGACATGTTAGATACGCAGTATTTT	CASRNDMLDTQYF
TRBD1	NA	TRBV7-2	TRBJ1-1	TGTGCCAGCAGAGCTAGACCAGGGGGGAACACTGAAGCTTTCTTT	CASRARPGGNTEAFF
TRBD2	NA	TRBV30	TRBJ2-7	TGTGCCTGGAGTGTATGGGCTAGCGGGAGCTCCTACGAGCAGTACTTC	CAWSVWASGSSYEQYF
TRBD2	NA	TRBV19	TRBJ2-1	TGTGCCAGTAGTTGGATAGCGGGGCCCAATGAGCAGTTCTTC	CASSWIAGPNEQFF
TRBD1	NA	TRBV5-1	TRBJ1-1	TGCGCCAGCAGCTTGGGGACAGGTTCAACCCTTGGGGGCACTGAAGCTTTCTTT	CASSLGTGSTLGGTEAFF
NA	NA	TRBV11-2	TRBJ2-1	TGTGCCAGCAGCGTAAGCGGAGGCGGGTACAATGAGCAGTTCTTC	CASSVSGGGYNEQFF
NA	NA	TRBV18	TRBJ1-2	TGTGCCAGCTCAGGAGATAATAACTATGGCTACACCTTC	CASSGDNNYGYTF
NA	once	TRBV7-2	TRBJ1-1	TGTGCCAGCAGCTTAGTGACTCGTGGTGAAGCTTTCTTT	CASSLVTRGEAFF
TRBD2	NA	TRBV6-2/TRBV6-3	TRBJ2-3	TGTGCCAGCAGCCGCCGAGGGAGGACTAGCGGCTCAGGGGGGACGCAGTATTTT	CASSRRGRTSGSGGTQYF
NA	NA	TRBV6-6	TRBJ1-4	TGTGCCAGCGGAAGTCAGGGTTTCGGTGAAAAACTGTTTTTT	CASGSQGFGEKLFF
NA	NA	TRBV7-2	TRBJ1-2	TGTGCCAGCAGCGACTTTAATTTAAACAATGGCTACACCTTC	CASSDFNLNNGYTF